The clone carrying this TCR beta chain occurred a few times. As yet, its antigen is unknown. The CDR3 loop spans 13 amino acids. Germline lookup yields CDR1 MNHEY and CDR2 SVGAGI. The V end was cut by 2 bases, the J end by 4 bases, with 6 bases between. Libraries were prepared by immunoSEQ multiplex PCR; TCRdb keeps only in-frame clonotypes and omits some of them. The sample includes 130,000 to 150,000 clones, about 90% seen only once; the top ten take about 4%. The data belong to a study of T cell responses to AZD1222 COVID-19 vaccine. Study-wide results and limits: Vaccination with two AZD1222 doses was followed by a rise in Spike-specific TCR breadth and depth.

The chain recombines TRBV6-5 with TRBJ1-5, with D hard to call. The sequence came from an adult who received the AZD1222 COVID-19 vaccine. Specimen: peripheral blood, collected 28 days after the second AZD1222 dose. Here the CDR3 reads CASSYTLNQPQHF. The CDR3 DNA follows: TGTGCCAGCAGTTACACCTTAAATCAGCCCCAGCATTTT.